The source of this T cell receptor beta chain is a study of technical replicates of blood from a few donors. The CDR3 spans 14 residues. V lost 6 bases to trimming and J lost 2 bases; unmatched junction nucleotides: 6. Per germline, CDR1 WSHSY and CDR2 SAAADI. Assay used: immunoSEQ multiplex PCR; TCRdb lists only in-frame clones, some missing. Of more than 55,000 clones listed, roughly nine tenths are singletons. This sequence joins TRBV10-2 and TRBJ1-2; 7 bases line up with TRBD1. Sequenced sample: PBMCs. The receptor was isolated from a human donor in good health. Some clones in this sample may be carry-over from other donors' samples. This CDR3 is CASSSGTENYGYTF. The CDR3 DNA is TGCGCCAGCAGCTCCGGGACAGAGAACTATGGCTACACCTTC.